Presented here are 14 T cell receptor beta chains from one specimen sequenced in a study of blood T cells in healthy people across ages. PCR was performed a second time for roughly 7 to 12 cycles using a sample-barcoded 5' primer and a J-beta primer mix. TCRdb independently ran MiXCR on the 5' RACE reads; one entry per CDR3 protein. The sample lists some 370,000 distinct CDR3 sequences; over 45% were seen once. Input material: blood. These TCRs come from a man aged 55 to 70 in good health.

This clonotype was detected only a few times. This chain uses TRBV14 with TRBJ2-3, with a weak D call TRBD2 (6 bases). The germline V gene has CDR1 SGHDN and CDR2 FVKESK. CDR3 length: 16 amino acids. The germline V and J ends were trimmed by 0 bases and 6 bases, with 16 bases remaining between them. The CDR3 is CASSQDRLSRGDTQYF. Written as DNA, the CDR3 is TGTGCCAGCAGCCAAGATCGTCTTAGTCGGGGGGATACGCAGTATTTT.

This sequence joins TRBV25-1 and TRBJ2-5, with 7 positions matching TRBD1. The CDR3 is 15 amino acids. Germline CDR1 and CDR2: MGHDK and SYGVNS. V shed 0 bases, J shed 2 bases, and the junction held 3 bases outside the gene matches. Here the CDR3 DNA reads TGTGCCAGCAGTGAATATAGGGGACAGCAAGAGACCCAGTACTTC. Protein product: CASSEYRGQQETQYF.

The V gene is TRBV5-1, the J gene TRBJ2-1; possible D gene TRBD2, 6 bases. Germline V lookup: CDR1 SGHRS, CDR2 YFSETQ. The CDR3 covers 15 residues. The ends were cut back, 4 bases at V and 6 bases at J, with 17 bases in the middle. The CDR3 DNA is TGCGCCAGCAGCGAAACCGGGACTCCAGCCAATGAGCAGTTCTTC. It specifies CASSETGTPANEQFF. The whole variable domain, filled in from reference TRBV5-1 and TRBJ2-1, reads KAGVTQTPRYLIKTRGQQVTLSCSPISGHRSVSWYQQTPGQGLQFLFEYFSETQRNKGNFPGRFSGRQFSNSRSEMNVSTLELGDSALYLCASSETGTPANEQFFGPGTRLTVL.

CDR3 sequence: CASSLGPGQANYGYTF. CDR3 DNA: TGTGCCAGCAGCTTGGGACCGGGACAGGCTAACTATGGCTACACCTTC. V usage is TRBV5-6 and J usage is TRBJ1-2; 8 bases map to TRBD1. The germline gives CDR1 SGHDT, CDR2 YYEEEE. This CDR3 is built from 16 residues. After removal of 0 bases from V and 0 bases from J, the junction contained 4 bases not matched to a gene.

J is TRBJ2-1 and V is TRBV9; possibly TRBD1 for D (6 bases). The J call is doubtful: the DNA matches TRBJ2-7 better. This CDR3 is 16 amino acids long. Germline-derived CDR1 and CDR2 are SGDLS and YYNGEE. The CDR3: CASSPEATGYSYEQYF. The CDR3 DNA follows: TGTGCCAGCAGCCCCGAGGCGACAGGCTATTCCTACGAGCAGTACTTC.

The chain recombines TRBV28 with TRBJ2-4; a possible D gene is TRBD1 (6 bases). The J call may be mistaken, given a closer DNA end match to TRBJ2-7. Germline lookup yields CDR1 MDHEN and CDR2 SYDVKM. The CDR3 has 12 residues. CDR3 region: CASCRGSYEQYF. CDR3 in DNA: TGTGCCAGCTGCAGGGGAAGCTACGAGCAGTACTTC.

The CDR3 reads CASSLARSSLISPLHF. The CDR3 DNA sequence: TGTGCCAGCAGCTTAGCTCGATCATCGCTGATTTCACCCCTCCACTTT. This chain links TRBV7-9 with TRBJ1-6; D not certain. Germline values: CDR1 SEHNR, CDR2 FQNEAQ (reference sequence). The V end lost 0 bases, the J end lost 9 bases, and 15 bases lay between the germline ends. This CDR3 spans 16 amino acids.

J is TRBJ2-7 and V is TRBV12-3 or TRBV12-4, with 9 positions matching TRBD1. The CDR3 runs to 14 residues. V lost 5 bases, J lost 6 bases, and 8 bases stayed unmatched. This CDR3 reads CASSPGQGRGEQYF. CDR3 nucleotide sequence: TGTGCCAGCAGTCCCGGACAGGGGAGAGGCGAGCAGTACTTC.

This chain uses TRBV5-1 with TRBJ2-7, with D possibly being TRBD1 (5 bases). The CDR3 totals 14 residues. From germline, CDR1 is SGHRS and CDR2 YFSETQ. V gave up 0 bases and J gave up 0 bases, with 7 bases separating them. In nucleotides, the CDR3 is TGCGCCAGCAGCTTGGCCAGGGCCTCCTACGAGCAGTACTTC. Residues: CASSLARASYEQYF. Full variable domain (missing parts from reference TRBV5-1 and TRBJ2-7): KAGVTQTPRYLIKTRGQQVTLSCSPISGHRSVSWYQQTPGQGLQFLFEYFSETQRNKGNFPGRFSGRQFSNSRSEMNVSTLELGDSALYLCASSLARASYEQYFGPGTRLTVT.

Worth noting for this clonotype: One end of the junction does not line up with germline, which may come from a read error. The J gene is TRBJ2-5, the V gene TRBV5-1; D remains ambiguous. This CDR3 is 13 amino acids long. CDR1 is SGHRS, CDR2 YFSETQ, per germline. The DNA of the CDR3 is TGCGTCAGCAGCCCCGAGAGGAAAGAGACCCAGTACTTC. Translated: CVSSPERKETQYF. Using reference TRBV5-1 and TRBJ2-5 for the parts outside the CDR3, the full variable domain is KAGVTQTPRYLIKTRGQQVTLSCSPISGHRSVSWYQQTPGQGLQFLFEYFSETQRNKGNFPGRFSGRQFSNSRSEMNVSTLELGDSALYLCVSSPERKETQYFGPGTRLLVL.

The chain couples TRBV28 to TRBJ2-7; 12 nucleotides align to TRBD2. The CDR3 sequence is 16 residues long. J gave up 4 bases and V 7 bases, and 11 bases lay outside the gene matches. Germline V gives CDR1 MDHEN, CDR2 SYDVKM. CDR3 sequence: CASIEAGTSGFYEQYF. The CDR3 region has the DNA TGTGCCAGCATCGAGGCTGGGACTAGCGGGTTTTACGAGCAGTACTTC.

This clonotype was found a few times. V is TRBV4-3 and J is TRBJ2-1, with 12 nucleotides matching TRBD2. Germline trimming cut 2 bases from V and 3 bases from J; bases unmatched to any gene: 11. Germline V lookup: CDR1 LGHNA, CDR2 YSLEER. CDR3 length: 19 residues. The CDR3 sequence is CASSQSPPRTSGIYNEQFF. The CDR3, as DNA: TGCGCCAGCAGCCAATCCCCCCCCCGGACTAGCGGGATCTACAATGAGCAGTTCTTC.

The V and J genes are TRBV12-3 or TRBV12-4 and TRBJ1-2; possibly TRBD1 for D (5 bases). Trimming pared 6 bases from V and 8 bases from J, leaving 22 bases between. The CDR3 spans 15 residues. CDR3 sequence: CASSANSARAEGYTF. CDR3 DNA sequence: TGTGCCAGCAGCGCGAATTCAGCCAGGGCAGAGGGCTACACCTTC.

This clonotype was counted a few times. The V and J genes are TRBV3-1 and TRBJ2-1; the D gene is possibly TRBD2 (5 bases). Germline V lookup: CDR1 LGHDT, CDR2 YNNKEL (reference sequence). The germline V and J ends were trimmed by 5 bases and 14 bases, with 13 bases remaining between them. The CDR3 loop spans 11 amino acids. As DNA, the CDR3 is TGTGCCAGCAGCGGGCGGGCCCCGGAGTTCTTC. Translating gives CASSGRAPEFF.